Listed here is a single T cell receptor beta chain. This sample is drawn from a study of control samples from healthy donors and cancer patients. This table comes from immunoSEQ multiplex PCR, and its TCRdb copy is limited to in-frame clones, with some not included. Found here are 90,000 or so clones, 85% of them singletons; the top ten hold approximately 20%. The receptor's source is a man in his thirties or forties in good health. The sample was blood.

This CDR3 reads CASSLILAGGPETQYF. The CDR3 DNA is TGCGCCAGCAGCTTAATTCTAGCGGGGGGGCCGGAGACCCAGTACTTC. V is TRBV5-1 and J is TRBJ2-5, with 12 bases lining up with TRBD2. Germline values: CDR1 SGHRS, CDR2 YFSETQ. The CDR3 covers 16 residues. After removal of 2 bases from V and 5 bases from J, the junction contained 7 bases not matched to a gene.